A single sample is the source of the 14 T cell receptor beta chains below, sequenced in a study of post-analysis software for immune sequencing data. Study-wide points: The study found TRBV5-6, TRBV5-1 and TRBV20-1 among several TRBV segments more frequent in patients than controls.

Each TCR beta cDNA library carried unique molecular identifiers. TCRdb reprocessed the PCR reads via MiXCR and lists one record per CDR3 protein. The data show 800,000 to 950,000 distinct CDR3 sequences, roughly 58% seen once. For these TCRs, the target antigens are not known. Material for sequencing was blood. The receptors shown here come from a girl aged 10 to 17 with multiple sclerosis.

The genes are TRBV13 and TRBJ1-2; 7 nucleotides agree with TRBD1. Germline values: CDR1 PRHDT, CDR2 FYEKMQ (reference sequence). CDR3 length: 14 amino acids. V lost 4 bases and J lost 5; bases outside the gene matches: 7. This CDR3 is CASSSRGQAYGYTF. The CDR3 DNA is TGTGCCAGCAGCTCCCGCGGACAGGCTTATGGCTACACCTTC.

The CDR3 coding sequence is TGTGCCAGCAGCTTACGGTTTGGGGGCACAGATACGCAGTATTTT. As protein: CASSLRFGGTDTQYF. The chain uses TRBV7-2 and TRBJ2-3; no definite D call. V shed 2 bases and J shed 1 base, with 10 bases lying between them. Germline CDR1 is SGHTA and CDR2 is FQGNSA. The CDR3 consists of 15 residues.

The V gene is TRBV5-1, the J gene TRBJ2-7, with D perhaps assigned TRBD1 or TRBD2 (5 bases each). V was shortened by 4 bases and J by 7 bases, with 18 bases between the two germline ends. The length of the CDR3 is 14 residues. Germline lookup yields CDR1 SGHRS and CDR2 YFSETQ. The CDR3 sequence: CASSARDATLEQYF. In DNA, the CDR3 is TGCGCCAGCAGCGCCCGGGACGCCACCTTGGAGCAGTACTTC.

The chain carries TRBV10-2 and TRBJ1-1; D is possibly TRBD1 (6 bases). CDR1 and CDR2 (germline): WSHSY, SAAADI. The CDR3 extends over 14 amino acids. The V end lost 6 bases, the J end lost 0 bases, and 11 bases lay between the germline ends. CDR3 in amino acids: CASRRTAMNTEAFF. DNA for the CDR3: TGCGCCAGCAGACGGACAGCGATGAACACTGAAGCTTTCTTT.

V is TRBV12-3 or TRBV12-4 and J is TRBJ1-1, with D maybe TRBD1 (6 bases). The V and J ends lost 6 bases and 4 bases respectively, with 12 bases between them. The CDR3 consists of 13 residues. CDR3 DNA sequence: TGTGCCAGCAGCTTACAGGGAACCACTGAAGCTTTCTTT. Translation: CASSLQGTTEAFF.

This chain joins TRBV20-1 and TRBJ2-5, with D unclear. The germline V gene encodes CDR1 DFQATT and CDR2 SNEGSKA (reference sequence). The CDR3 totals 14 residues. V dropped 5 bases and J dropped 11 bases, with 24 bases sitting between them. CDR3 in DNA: TGCAGTGCTCTAGTACCCAGAGGTTTTGGTGAGCAGTACTTC. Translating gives CSALVPRGFGEQYF.

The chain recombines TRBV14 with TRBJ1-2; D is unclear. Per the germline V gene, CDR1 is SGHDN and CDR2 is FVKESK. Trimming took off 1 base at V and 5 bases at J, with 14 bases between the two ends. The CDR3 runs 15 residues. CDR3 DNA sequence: TGTGCCAGCAGCCAAGGGCTGAGTAGGGAATATGGCTACACCTTC. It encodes CASSQGLSREYGYTF.

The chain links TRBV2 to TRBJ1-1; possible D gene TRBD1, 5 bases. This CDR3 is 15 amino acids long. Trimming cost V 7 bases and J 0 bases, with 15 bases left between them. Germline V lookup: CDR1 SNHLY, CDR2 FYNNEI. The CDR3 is CASTRDSPMNTEAFF. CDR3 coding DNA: TGTGCCAGCACGAGGGACTCCCCCATGAACACTGAAGCTTTCTTT.

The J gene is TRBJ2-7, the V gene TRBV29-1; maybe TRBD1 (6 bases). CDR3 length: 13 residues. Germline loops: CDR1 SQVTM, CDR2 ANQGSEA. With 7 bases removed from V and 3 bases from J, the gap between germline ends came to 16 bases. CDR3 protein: CSAWDKKGYEQYF. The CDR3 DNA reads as TGCAGCGCTTGGGACAAGAAGGGCTACGAGCAGTACTTC.

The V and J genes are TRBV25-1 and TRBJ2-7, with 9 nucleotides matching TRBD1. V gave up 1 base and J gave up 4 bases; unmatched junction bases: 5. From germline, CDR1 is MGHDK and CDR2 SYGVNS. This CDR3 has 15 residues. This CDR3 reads CASSESGTGRYEQYF. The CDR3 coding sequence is TGTGCCAGCAGTGAATCGGGGACAGGGAGGTACGAGCAGTACTTC.

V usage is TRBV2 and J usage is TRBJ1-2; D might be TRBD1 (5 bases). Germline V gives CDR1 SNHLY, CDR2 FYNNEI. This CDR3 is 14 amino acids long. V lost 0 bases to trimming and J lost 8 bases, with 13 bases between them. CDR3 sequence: CASSEAQGLGGYTF. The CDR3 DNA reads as TGTGCCAGCAGTGAAGCGCAGGGTTTGGGAGGCTACACCTTC.

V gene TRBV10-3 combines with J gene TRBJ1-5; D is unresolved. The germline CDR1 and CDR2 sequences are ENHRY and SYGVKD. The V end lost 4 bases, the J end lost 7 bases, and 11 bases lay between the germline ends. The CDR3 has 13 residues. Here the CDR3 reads CAISVSSGQPQHF. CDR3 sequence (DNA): TGTGCCATCAGTGTTTCGTCGGGCCAGCCCCAGCATTTT.

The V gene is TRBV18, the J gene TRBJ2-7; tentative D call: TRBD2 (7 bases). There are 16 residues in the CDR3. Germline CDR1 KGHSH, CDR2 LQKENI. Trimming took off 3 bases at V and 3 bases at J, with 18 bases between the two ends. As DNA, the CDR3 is TGTGCCAGCTCACCCCCTTGGGCGGGGGCGGTCTACGAGCAGTACTTC. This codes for CASSPPWAGAVYEQYF.

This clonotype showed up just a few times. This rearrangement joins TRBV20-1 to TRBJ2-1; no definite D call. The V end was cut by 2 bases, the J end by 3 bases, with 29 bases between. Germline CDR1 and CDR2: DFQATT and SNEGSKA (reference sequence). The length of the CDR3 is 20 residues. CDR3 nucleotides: TGCAGTGCTAGAAGGCTTGTCGTGGGTCCGCGCCATTGGGACTACAATGAGCAGTTCTTC. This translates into CSARRLVVGPRHWDYNEQFF.